These 5 T cell receptor beta chains were all obtained from the same sample, sequenced in a study of T cells after yellow fever vaccination (dated by TCRdb to between 2018 and 2020). The treatment or condition tag for this specimen amounts to: live attenuated yellow fever vaccine strain. Libraries came from 5' RACE. The sample was run on an Illumina HiSeq 2500. The raw public reads went through TCRdb reprocessing: fastp at Q25, MiXCR clone calling, in-frame beta chains kept. When rows share a CDR3 protein, they turn into one entry using the most common DNA and genes. The sample table lists 510,000 or so distinct CDR3 sequences, over 15% of them with a count of one. The ten largest clones represent approximately 15% of the sample. The specimen comprised PBMCs, sampled 15 days after the yellow fever booster vaccination. These receptors came from a young man who received the YFV17D yellow fever vaccine.

The V call is TRBV6-5, the J call TRBJ2-1, with D unclear. CDR1 is MNHEY, CDR2 SVGAGI, per germline. CDR3 size: 16 residues. V was pared by 4 bases and J by 0 bases, with 13 bases between. The CDR3 nucleotides are TGTGCCAGCAGTTTCGGTCATTTTATCTCCTACAATGAGCAGTTCTTC. This encodes CASSFGHFISYNEQFF.

The chain uses TRBV6-5 and TRBJ2-7; TRBD2 aligns across 10 bases. CDR1 and CDR2 (germline): MNHEY, SVGAGI. The CDR3 spans 15 residues. Trimming at V came to 0 bases and at J to 2 bases, leaving 1 base not matched to a gene. The chain's CDR3 is CASSYSTSGPYEQYF. Written as DNA, the CDR3 is TGTGCCAGCAGTTACTCGACTAGCGGGCCCTACGAGCAGTACTTC.

This chain joins TRBV12-3 or TRBV12-4 and TRBJ1-2, with a possible D match to TRBD1 (5 bases). This CDR3 region has 13 residues. Between the trimmed V and J ends, which lost 6 bases and 4 bases, there was a span of 12 bases. This CDR3 reads CASSLRVGYGYTF. CDR3 bases: TGTGCCAGCAGCCTCAGGGTGGGCTATGGCTACACCTTC.

This clonotype was seen only a few times. The V gene is TRBV20-1, the J gene TRBJ2-7, with TRBD2 identical over 7 bases. Per germline, CDR1 DFQATT and CDR2 SNEGSKA (reference sequence). V lost 3 bases to trimming and J lost 2 bases; unmatched junction nucleotides: 4. The CDR3 is 13 residues long. CDR3 DNA: TGCAGTGCTAGGCTAGCGGACACCTACGAGCAGTACTTC. Protein product: CSARLADTYEQYF.

This chain links TRBV7-6 with TRBJ1-6; D is undetermined. The V and J ends lost 0 bases and 7 bases respectively, with 16 bases between them. This CDR3 is 17 amino acids long. CDR1 is SGHVS and CDR2 is FNYEAQ in the germline V gene. The CDR3 DNA follows: TGTGCCAGCAGCTTAGCCCTCTTAAGGAACGGGAATTCACCCCTCCACTTT. Encoded protein: CASSLALLRNGNSPLHF.